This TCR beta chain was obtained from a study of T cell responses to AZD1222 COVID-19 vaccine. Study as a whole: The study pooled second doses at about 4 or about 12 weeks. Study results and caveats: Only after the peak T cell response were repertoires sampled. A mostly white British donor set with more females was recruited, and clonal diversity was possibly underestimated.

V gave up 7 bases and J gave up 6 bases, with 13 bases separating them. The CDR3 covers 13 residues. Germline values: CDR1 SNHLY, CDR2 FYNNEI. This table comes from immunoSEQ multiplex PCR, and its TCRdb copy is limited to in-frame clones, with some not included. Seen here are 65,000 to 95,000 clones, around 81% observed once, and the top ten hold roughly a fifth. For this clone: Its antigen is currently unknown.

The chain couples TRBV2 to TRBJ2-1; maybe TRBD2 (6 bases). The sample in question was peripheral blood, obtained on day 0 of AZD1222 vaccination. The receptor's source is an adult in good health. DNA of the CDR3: TGTGCCAGCACCCCGGGACTGGGCAATGAGCAGTTCTTC. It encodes CASTPGLGNEQFF.